The TCR beta chain described here comes from a study of OX40 agonist ivuxolimab in advanced cancers. At the level of the study: Every 2 weeks, patients got intravenous ivuxolimab at one of six dose levels (0.01-10 mg/kg). Study-wide findings and caveats: Some nonresponders also had low normalized T-cell clonal expansion. Clonal expansion by week 6 occurred in CD4+ and CD8+ blood T cells (at 0.1 to 3.0 mg/kg).

As for this clone: The antigen remains unidentified.

Germline CDR1 ENHRY, CDR2 SYGVKD. Trimming left V 2 bases short and J 2 bases short, with 11 bases between. CDR3 length: 15 amino acids. Produced via immunoSEQ multiplex PCR; TCRdb's table is partial and in-frame only. The repertoire holds about 20,000 clones, approximately 87% seen once, with 50% to 60% in the top ten. The rearrangement joins TRBV10-3 to TRBJ2-3, with D unclear. The receptor comes from an adult with an advanced solid tumor such as melanoma, head and neck, liver or kidney cancer. This material consisted of CD4+ or CD8+ T cells sorted from blood, taken in a trial of the OX40 agonist ivuxolimab. The CDR3 DNA reads TGTGCCATCAGTGAGCCGACCCTTTACACAGATACGCAGTATTTT. Its translation is CAISEPTLYTDTQYF.